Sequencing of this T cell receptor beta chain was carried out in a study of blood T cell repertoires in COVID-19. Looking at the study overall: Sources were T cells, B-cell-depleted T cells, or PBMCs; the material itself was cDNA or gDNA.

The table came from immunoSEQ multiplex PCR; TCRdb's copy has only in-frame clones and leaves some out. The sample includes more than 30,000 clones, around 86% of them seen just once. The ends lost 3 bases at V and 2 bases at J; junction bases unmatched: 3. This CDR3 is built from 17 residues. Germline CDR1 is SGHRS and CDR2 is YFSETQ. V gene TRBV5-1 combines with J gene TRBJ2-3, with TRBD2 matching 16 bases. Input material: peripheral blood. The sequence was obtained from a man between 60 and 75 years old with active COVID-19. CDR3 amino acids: CASSSGTSGRATDTQYF. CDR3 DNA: TGCGCCAGCAGCTCCGGGACTAGCGGGAGGGCCACAGATACGCAGTATTTT.